The rows below give T cell receptor beta chains drawn from one sample of a study of blood T cell repertoires in COVID-19. The data were produced by immunoSEQ multiplex PCR, yet TCRdb's version contains in-frame clones alone and is incomplete. The sample holds about 150,000 clones, roughly four fifths seen once. Sequenced: peripheral blood. These receptors were taken from a human donor with acute or convalescent COVID-19. The donor label of this sample is uncertain. Both conserved end residues are part of each CDR3. The order of the fields is D gene, clone size, J gene, V gene, CDR3 length, CDR3 DNA, CDR3 protein. D genes are given only for firm matches. Not all rows give a size; the values are once, few, many and, for expanded clones, a class.

>TRBD2|NA|TRBJ2-3|TRBV5-5|16
TGTGCCAGCAGCTTGACGGGCGGGGGGGCACAAGATACGCAGTATTTT
CASSLTGGGAQDTQYF
>TRBD1|NA|TRBJ2-2|TRBV7-2|16
TGTGCCAGCAGCTTACAAGCAGGGGGCAACACCGGGGAGCTGTTTTTT
CASSLQAGGNTGELFF
>TRBD1|NA|TRBJ1-2|TRBV6-6|14
TGTGCCAGCAGTTCCCGGACAGGAAGCAATGGCTACACCTTC
CASSSRTGSNGYTF
>NA|NA|TRBJ1-1|TRBV9|15
TGTGCCAGCAGCGTAGTGGGGGGGGCTCCCACTGAAGCTTTCTTT
CASSVVGGAPTEAFF
>NA|NA|TRBJ1-1|TRBV20-1|11
TGCAGTGCTCGCGGACAGCGGGGAGCTTTCTTT
CSARGQRGAFF
>NA|NA|TRBJ2-7|TRBV19|13
TGTGCCAGTAGCCCGCCTGGGACATTCGAGCAGTACTTC
CASSPPGTFEQYF
>NA|NA|TRBJ1-5|TRBV10-3|16
TGTGCCATCAGTGAGTTAGGAACAGACCGCAATCAGCCCCAGCATTTT
CAISELGTDRNQPQHF
>NA|NA|TRBJ1-6|TRBV7-6|21
TGTGCCAGCAGCTCGGGGGACGGAGACTATCCCCAGAGCTCCTATAATTCACCCCTCCACTTT
CASSSGDGDYPQSSYNSPLHF
>NA|few|TRBJ1-2|TRBV6-1|17
TGTGCCAGCAGTGAACGGGCTGGTTGGAGGGGTAACTATGGCTACACCTTC
CASSERAGWRGNYGYTF
>TRBD1|NA|TRBJ1-5|TRBV6-6|16
TGTGCCAGCAATGGCCGGGACAGGGTATCTGGACAGCCCCAGCATTTT
CASNGRDRVSGQPQHF
>NA|NA|TRBJ1-2|TRBV7-9|13
TGTGCCAGCAGCTTAATCCGGGACTATGGCTACACCTTC
CASSLIRDYGYTF
>TRBD1|NA|TRBJ1-2|TRBV5-4|15
TGTGCCAGCAGCCGACAGGGGACAGCTAACTATGGCTACACCTTC
CASSRQGTANYGYTF
>TRBD1|NA|TRBJ2-7|TRBV7-8|17
TGTGCCAGCAGCTTAGCGTGGGTACGGGGACAGGCCTACGAGCAGTACTTC
CASSLAWVRGQAYEQYF
>TRBD2|NA|TRBJ2-1|TRBV18|17
TGTGCCAGCTCACCTCTCCTAGCGGGTTACTCCTACAATGAGCAGTTCTTC
CASSPLLAGYSYNEQFF
>NA|NA|TRBJ1-6|TRBV15|16
TGTGCCACCAGCAGAGAGGGCAGGGGACGAGGATCACCCCTCCACTTT
CATSREGRGRGSPLHF
>TRBD1|many|TRBJ1-2|TRBV5-1|15
TGCGCCAGCAGCTTGTCGGAACAGGGGGCCAGGGGCTACACCTTC
CASSLSEQGARGYTF
>TRBD1|many|TRBJ1-1|TRBV3-1/TRBV3-2|12
TGTGCCAGCAGCCAAGGGACAGGGGTAGCTTTCTTT
CASSQGTGVAFF
>NA|NA|TRBJ1-1|TRBV30|15
TGTGCCTGGAGTGCCCCCCGTCAGGTCAACACTGAAGCTTTCTTT
CAWSAPRQVNTEAFF
>TRBD1|once|TRBJ1-1|TRBV10-3|14
TGTGCCATCACTCGGACAGGGGATAGTTCTGAAGCTTTCTTT
CAITRTGDSSEAFF
>TRBD2|NA|TRBJ2-1|TRBV4-2|15
TGTGCCAGCAGCCAAGGAGCGGGGGATTACAATGAGCAGTTCTTC
CASSQGAGDYNEQFF
>NA|NA|TRBJ1-2|TRBV10-1|13
TGCGCCAGCAGCGAAACAGCTAACTATGGCTACACCTTC
CASSETANYGYTF
>TRBD1|NA|TRBJ2-1|TRBV7-8|20
TGTGCCAGCAGCCCCCGAAATACAGGGGGCGCGAATAGCGGTTACAATGAGCAGTTCTTC
CASSPRNTGGANSGYNEQFF
>NA|NA|TRBJ2-5|TRBV7-9|15
TGTGCCAGCAGTTCGAGCGTCGGGATCCAAGAGACCCAGTACTTC
CASSSSVGIQETQYF
>TRBD1|NA|TRBJ2-4|TRBV4-1|15
TGCGCCAGCAGCCAGGAGACAGGGGGCTTGAACATTCAGTACTTC
CASSQETGGLNIQYF
>TRBD2|NA|TRBJ2-3|TRBV6-5|15
TGTGCCAGCAGGGGATGGGGAGGGAACACAGATACGCAGTATTTT
CASRGWGGNTDTQYF
>NA|NA|TRBJ2-5|TRBV7-2|16
TGTGCCAGCAGCTTAGCCGCCAGGGGCCAGGGAGAGACCCAGTACTTC
CASSLAARGQGETQYF
>TRBD1|few|TRBJ2-7|TRBV5-4|15
TGTGCCAGCAGCTATTCAACGGGACAGTCGAGGGAGCAGTACTTC
CASSYSTGQSREQYF
>NA|NA|TRBJ2-2|TRBV2|15
TGTGCCAGCAGTGAGAGGGACTCGAACACCGGGGAGCTGTTTTTT
CASSERDSNTGELFF
>TRBD1|few|TRBJ1-2|TRBV4-1|14
TGCGCCAGCAGCCAAGAAAGCAGGGGGTATGGCTACACCTTC
CASSQESRGYGYTF
>TRBD2|NA|TRBJ2-7|TRBV5-6|16
TGTGCCAGCAGCTTGGTTGCTAGCGGGTTATCCTACGAGCAGTACTTC
CASSLVASGLSYEQYF
>NA|NA|TRBJ1-5|TRBV4-2|17
TGTGCCAGCAGCCAAGACAGTGTGGCAGGGAGCAATCAGCCCCAGCATTTT
CASSQDSVAGSNQPQHF